This T cell receptor (beta chain) came from a study of blood T cell repertoires in COVID-19. Turning to the study itself: The samples span acute and convalescent COVID-19 from the United States, Italy and Spain. From T cells, B-cell-depleted T cells, or PBMCs came the material, which was cDNA or gDNA.

Original methodology: The assay estimated nucleated cells by amplifying reference gene primers. Some clones are missing from TCRdb's copy, which holds only in-frame ones; the method was immunoSEQ multiplex PCR. V, J and clone size are those of that table, while D and trimming were read from the DNA. The data contain approximately 21,000 clones, about 90% of them singletons. Deletions cut 1 base from V and 0 bases from J, with 19 bases between. This CDR3 region has 19 residues. Germline values: CDR1 KGHSH, CDR2 LQKENI. The rearrangement joins TRBV18 to TRBJ2-1, with D tentatively TRBD1 (7 bases). This TCR came from a woman older than 75 with active COVID-19. Sample: peripheral blood. The CDR3 bases are TGTGCCAGCTCACCACAGTCGGGAGCTTGGGACAGCTCCTACAATGAGCAGTTCTTC. The encoded protein is CASSPQSGAWDSSYNEQFF. The full variable domain, in which reference TRBV18 and TRBJ2-1 provide the parts outside the CDR3, is NAGVMQNPRHLVRRRGQEARLRCSPMKGHSHVYWYRQLPEEGLKFMVYLQKENIIDESGMPKERFSAEFPKEGPSILRIQQVVRGDSAAYFCASSPQSGAWDSSYNEQFFGPGTRLTVL.